This entry lists 20 T cell receptor beta chains sequenced from one sample in a study of CD8 T cells in ankylosing spondylitis. Via MiXCR, TCRdb re-called the 5' RACE reads, giving one row per CDR3 protein. Altogether under 30,000 distinct CDR3 sequences are present, approximately 13% being singletons, with the ten largest covering 30% to 35%. The sample consisted of blood. Receptors were obtained from a male donor with ankylosing spondylitis or in good health (not recorded which).

This clonotype has a count of ten or more. The rearrangement links TRBV5-1 to TRBJ2-3; TRBD2 aligns across 8 bases. Germline loops: CDR1 SGHRS, CDR2 YFSETQ. With 4 bases clipped from V and 0 bases from J, the junction kept 4 bases outside the gene matches. The CDR3 has 15 residues. CDR3 loop: CASSPAGASTDTQYF. CDR3 bases: TGCGCCAGCAGCCCAGCGGGAGCAAGCACAGATACGCAGTATTTT.

V is TRBV9 and J is TRBJ1-4; D might be TRBD1 (6 bases). Germline V gene data show CDR1 as SGDLS and CDR2 as YYNGEE. The length of the CDR3 is 14 residues. V lost 4 bases and J 5 bases, leaving 12 bases between the germline ends. The CDR3 loop is CASSPRTANEKLFF. CDR3 nucleotides: TGTGCCAGCAGCCCACGGACAGCAAATGAAAAACTGTTTTTT.

This clonotype appeared many times. The chain links TRBV29-1 to TRBJ1-4; a weak D match, TRBD1 (5 bases). Per germline, CDR1 SQVTM and CDR2 ANQGSEA. This CDR3 is built from 13 residues. Trimming pared 6 bases from V and 5 bases from J, leaving 13 bases between. CDR3 sequence (DNA): TGCAGCGTGCTCGACAGCATGAATGAAAAACTGTTTTTT. Translated, it gives CSVLDSMNEKLFF.

The CDR3 DNA sequence: TGTGCCAGCAGCTTCAACGGGGGTATACCGTCCACCGGGGAGCTGTTTTTT. Translation gives CASSFNGGIPSTGELFF. The chain uses TRBV7-2 and TRBJ2-2, with D perhaps matching TRBD2 (6 bases). Trimming pared 3 bases from V and 4 bases from J, leaving 18 bases between. The germline V gene has CDR1 SGHTA and CDR2 FQGNSA. The CDR3 is 17 residues long.

There are a few counts of this clonotype. The chain has TRBV20-1 and TRBJ2-7; no reliable D call. Trimming shortened V by 0 bases and J by 3 bases, and 9 bases separated the two germline ends. The CDR3 extends over 13 amino acids. The germline CDR1 and CDR2 sequences are DFQATT and SNEGSKA (reference sequence). CDR3 DNA: TGCAGTGCTAGAGATGGGTCCGGCTACGAGCAGTACGTC. Protein: CSARDGSGYEQYV.

The chain combines TRBV5-1 with TRBJ2-7; unclear D gene. Germline V gene sequence: CDR1 SGHRS, CDR2 YFSETQ. V was clipped by 6 bases and J by 7 bases, with 20 bases between them. There are 14 residues in the CDR3. In nucleotides, the CDR3 is TGCGCCAGCAAGAAGGTCAAGGTCCTGTGGGAGCAGTACGTC. This codes for CASKKVKVLWEQYV.

The rearrangement joins TRBV3-1 to TRBJ2-1; D may be TRBD2 (5 bases). CDR3 size: 15 residues. Germline loops: CDR1 LGHDT, CDR2 YNNKEL (reference sequence). Between the trimmed V and J ends, which lost 0 bases and 11 bases, there was a span of 17 bases. This CDR3 reads CASSQEYRIGGKQFF. CDR3 nucleotides: TGTGCCAGCAGCCAAGAGTATCGGATTGGAGGAAAGCAGTTCTTC.

The genes are TRBV2 and TRBJ2-1; D gene unclear. The CDR3 consists of 13 residues. Germline-derived CDR1 and CDR2 are SNHLY and FYNNEI. Trimming removed 8 bases from V and 0 bases from J, with 8 bases in between. The CDR3 nucleotides are TGTGCCAGCGTCCTCAGCTCCTACAATGAGCAGTTCTTC. Its translation is CASVLSSYNEQFF.

This clonotype has just a few counts. The chain links TRBV29-1 to TRBJ1-1; D is unclear. The germline V gene has CDR1 SQVTM and CDR2 ANQGSEA. There are 11 residues in the CDR3. With 5 bases removed from V and 3 bases from J, the gap between germline ends came to 7 bases. CDR3 in DNA: TGCAGCGTTCGGTGGGACACTGAAGCTTTCTTT. This sequence encodes CSVRWDTEAFF.

This clonotype was detected many times. CDR3 sequence (DNA): TGTGCCAGCAGCAGTCCCGGGACAGGGGTCTACGAGCAGTACTTC. It specifies CASSSPGTGVYEQYF. The chain joins TRBV12-3 or TRBV12-4 to TRBJ2-7; TRBD1 agrees at 10 bases. Trimming removed 6 bases from V and 3 bases from J; junction bases left unmatched: 8. The CDR3 is made up of 15 amino acids.

This clonotype was observed many times. This chain joins TRBV20-1 and TRBJ2-3; D might be TRBD1 (6 bases). Per the germline V gene, CDR1 is DFQATT and CDR2 is SNEGSKA (reference sequence). The germline V and J ends were trimmed by 5 bases and 0 bases, with 12 bases remaining between them. The CDR3 contains 14 residues. CDR3 coding DNA: TGCAGTGCTGGGGGCCGTATAAGCACAGATACGCAGTATTTT. Its translation is CSAGGRISTDTQYF.

The chain joins TRBV29-1 to TRBJ2-2; 8 nucleotides agree with TRBD1. Trimming removed 5 bases from V and 0 bases from J; junction bases left unmatched: 5. From germline, CDR1 is SQVTM and CDR2 ANQGSEA. This CDR3 is built from 15 residues. The DNA of the CDR3 is TGCAGCGTTAGCAGGGGGCCCGCGAACACCGGGGAGCTGTTTTTT. It codes for CSVSRGPANTGELFF.

In this sample, this clonotype turned up a few times. The V and J genes are TRBV5-5 and TRBJ2-3, with 12 positions matching TRBD2. V dropped 4 bases and J dropped 2; count of bases not matched to a gene: 5. The length of the CDR3 is 16 residues. Germline CDR1 is SGHKS and CDR2 is YYEKEE (reference sequence). The CDR3 sequence is CASSTGLAGTTDTQYF. As DNA, the CDR3 is TGTGCCAGCAGCACCGGACTAGCGGGGACCACAGATACGCAGTATTTT.

CDR3 DNA: TGCGCCAGCAGCCAAGATCCGGAGTCTGGGCTGGGGGGCTACACCTTC. This sequence encodes CASSQDPESGLGGYTF. The chain uses TRBV4-1 and TRBJ1-2; D ambiguous. The germline V and J ends were trimmed by 0 bases and 8 bases, with 19 bases remaining between them. The CDR3 length is 16 residues. CDR1 and CDR2 from the germline V gene are MGHRA and YSYEKL.

The table lists this clonotype with many counts. The chain combines TRBV7-2 with TRBJ2-2, with 7 bases aligning to TRBD2. This CDR3 has 15 amino acids. The trim removed 0 bases at V and 3 bases at J, leaving 1 base unmatched. Germline CDR1 is SGHTA and CDR2 is FQGNSA. The DNA for the CDR3 is TGTGCCAGCAGCTTAGCGGGAGGGTACACCGGGGAGCTGTTTTTT. The encoded protein is CASSLAGGYTGELFF.

A few counts support this clonotype. CDR3 region: CSARVETGYGYTF. In nucleotides, the CDR3 is TGCAGTGCTAGAGTTGAAACGGGCTATGGCTACACCTTC. The J gene is TRBJ1-2, the V gene TRBV20-1; D uncertain. CDR1 is DFQATT, CDR2 SNEGSKA, per germline (reference sequence). Trimming took off 1 base at V and 4 bases at J, with 10 bases between the two ends. The CDR3 has 13 amino acids.

The chain links TRBV12-3 or TRBV12-4 to TRBJ2-3; either TRBD1 or TRBD2 may supply D (5 bases each). V lost 6 bases, J lost 10 bases, and 14 bases lay in between. The CDR3 is made up of 12 amino acids. CDR3 sequence reads: CASRGRVAPQYF. In DNA, the CDR3 is TGTGCCAGCAGGGGACGAGTCGCCCCGCAGTATTTT.

The rearrangement joins TRBV29-1 to TRBJ2-1, with 7 positions matching TRBD1. The CDR3 is 11 residues long. V lost 7 bases to trimming and J lost 4 bases; unmatched junction nucleotides: 1. The V gene's germline CDR1 is SQVTM and CDR2 ANQGSEA. The CDR3 nucleotides are TGCAGCGGGGACAGATACAATGAGCAGTTCTTC. Amino acids: CSGDRYNEQFF.

This clonotype appeared many times. V is TRBV20-1 and J is TRBJ1-2; no clear D. This CDR3 spans 14 amino acids. From germline, CDR1 is DFQATT and CDR2 SNEGSKA (reference sequence). The V and J ends lost 1 base and 4 bases respectively, with 13 bases between them. The CDR3 DNA reads as TGCAGTGCTAGAGGGGAAGGGTCGGGCTATGGCTACACCTTC. The encoded protein is CSARGEGSGYGYTF.

Ten or more counts support this clonotype. The chain combines TRBV6-6 with TRBJ2-3, with 10 nucleotides matching TRBD1. V lost 1 base to trimming and J lost 0 bases; unmatched junction nucleotides: 7. Germline V gene data show CDR1 as MNHNY and CDR2 as SVGAGI (reference sequence). The CDR3 consists of 18 residues. CDR3 in DNA: TGTGCCAGCAGTTACTTGCCGGGGACAGGGGCTAGCACAGATACGCAGTATTTT. Protein: CASSYLPGTGASTDTQYF.